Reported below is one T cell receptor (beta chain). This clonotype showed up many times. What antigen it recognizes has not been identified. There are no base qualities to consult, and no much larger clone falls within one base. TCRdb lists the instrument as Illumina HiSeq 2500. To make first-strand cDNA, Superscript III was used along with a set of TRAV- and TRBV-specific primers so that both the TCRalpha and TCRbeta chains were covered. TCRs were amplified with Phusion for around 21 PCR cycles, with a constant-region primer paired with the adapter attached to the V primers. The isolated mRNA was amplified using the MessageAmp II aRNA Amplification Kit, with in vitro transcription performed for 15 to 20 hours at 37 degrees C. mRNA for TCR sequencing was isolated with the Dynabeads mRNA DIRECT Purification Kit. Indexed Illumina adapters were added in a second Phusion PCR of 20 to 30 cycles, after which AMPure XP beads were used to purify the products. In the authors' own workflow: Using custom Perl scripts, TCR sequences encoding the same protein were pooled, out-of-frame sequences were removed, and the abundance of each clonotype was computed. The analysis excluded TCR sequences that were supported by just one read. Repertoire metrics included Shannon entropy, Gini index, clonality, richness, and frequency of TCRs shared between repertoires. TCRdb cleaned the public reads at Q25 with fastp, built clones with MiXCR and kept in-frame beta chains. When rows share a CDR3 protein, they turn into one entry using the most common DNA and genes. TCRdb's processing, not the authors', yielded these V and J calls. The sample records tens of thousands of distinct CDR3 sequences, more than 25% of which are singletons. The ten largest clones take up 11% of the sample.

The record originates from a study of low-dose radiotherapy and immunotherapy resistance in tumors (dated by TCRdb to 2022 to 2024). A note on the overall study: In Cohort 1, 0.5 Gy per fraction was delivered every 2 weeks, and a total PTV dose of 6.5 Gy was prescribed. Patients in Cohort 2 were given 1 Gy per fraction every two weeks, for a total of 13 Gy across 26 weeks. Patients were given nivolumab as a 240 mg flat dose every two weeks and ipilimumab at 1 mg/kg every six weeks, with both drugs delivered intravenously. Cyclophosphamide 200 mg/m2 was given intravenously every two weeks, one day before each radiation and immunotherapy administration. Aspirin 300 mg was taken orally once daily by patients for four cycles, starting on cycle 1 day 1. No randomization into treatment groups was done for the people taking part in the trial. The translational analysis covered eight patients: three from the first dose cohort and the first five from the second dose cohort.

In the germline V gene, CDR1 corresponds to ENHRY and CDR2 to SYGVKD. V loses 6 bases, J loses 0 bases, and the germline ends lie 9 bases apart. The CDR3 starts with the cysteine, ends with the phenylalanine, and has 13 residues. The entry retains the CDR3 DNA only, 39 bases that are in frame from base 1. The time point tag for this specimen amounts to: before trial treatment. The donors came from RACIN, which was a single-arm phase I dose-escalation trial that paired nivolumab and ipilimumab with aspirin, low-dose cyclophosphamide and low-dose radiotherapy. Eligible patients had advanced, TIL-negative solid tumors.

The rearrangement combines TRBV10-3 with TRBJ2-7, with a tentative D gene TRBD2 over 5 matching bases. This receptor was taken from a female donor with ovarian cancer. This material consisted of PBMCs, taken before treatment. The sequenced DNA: TGTGCCATCAGCCGCGGAGGCTCCTACGAGCAGTACTTC. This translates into CAISRGGSYEQYF.